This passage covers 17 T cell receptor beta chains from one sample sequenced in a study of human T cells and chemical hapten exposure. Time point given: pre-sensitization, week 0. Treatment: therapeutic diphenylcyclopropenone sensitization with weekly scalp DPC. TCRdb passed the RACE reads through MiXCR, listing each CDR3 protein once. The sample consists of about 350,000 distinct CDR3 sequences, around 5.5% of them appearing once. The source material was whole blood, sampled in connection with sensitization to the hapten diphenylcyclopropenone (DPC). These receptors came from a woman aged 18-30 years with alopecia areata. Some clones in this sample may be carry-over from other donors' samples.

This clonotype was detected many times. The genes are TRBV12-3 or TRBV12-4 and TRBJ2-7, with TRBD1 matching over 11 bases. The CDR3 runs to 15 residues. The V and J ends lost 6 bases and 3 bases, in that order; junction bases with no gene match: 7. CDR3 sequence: CASRPGQGAYYEQYF. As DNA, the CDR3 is TGTGCCAGCAGGCCCGGACAGGGGGCGTACTACGAGCAGTACTTC.

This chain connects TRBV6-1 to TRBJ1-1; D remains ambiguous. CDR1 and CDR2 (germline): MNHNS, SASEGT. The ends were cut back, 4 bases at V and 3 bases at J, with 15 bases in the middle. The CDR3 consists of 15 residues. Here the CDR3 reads CASSAEALTDTEAFF. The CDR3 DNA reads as TGTGCCAGCAGTGCTGAAGCTCTAACAGACACTGAAGCTTTCTTT.

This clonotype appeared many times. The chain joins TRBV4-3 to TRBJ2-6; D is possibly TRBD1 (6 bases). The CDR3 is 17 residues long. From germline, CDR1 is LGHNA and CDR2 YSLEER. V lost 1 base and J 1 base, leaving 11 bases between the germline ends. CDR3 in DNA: TGCGCCAGCAGCCAAGCCAGGGGTTCGTCTGGGGCCAACGTCCTGACTTTC. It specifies CASSQARGSSGANVLTF.

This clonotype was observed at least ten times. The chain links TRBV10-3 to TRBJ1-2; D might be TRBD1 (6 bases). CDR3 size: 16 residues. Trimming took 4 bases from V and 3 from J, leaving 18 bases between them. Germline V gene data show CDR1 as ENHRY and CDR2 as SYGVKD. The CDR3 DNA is TGTGCCATCAGTGCCACCATGGGGGGCAGGGACTATGGCTACACCTTC. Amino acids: CAISATMGGRDYGYTF.

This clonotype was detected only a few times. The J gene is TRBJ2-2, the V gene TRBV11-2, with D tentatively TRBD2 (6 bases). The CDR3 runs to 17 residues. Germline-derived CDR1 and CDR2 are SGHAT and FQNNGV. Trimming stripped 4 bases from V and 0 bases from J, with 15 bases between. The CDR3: CASSSRREEPNTGELFF. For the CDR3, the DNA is TGTGCCAGCAGCTCAAGGAGGGAGGAACCGAACACCGGGGAGCTGTTTTTT.

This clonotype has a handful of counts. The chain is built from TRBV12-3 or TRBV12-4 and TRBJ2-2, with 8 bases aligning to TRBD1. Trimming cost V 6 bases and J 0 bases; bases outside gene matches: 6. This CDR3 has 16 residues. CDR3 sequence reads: CASRTPGQANTGELFF. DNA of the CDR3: TGTGCCAGCAGGACACCGGGACAGGCGAACACCGGGGAGCTGTTTTTT.

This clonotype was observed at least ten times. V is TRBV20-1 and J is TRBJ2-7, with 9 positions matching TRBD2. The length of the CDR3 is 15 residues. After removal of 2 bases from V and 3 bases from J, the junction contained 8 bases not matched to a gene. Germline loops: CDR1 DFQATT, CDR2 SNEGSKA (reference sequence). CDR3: CSARRPLAGVYEQYF. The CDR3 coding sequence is TGCAGTGCTAGACGACCCTTAGCGGGGGTCTACGAGCAGTACTTC.

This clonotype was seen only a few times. DNA of the CDR3: TGTGCCAGCACCTCGTTCCGGACTAGCGGGACGACAGATACGCAGTATTTT. The encoded protein is CASTSFRTSGTTDTQYF. The chain is built from TRBV7-2 and TRBJ2-3, with TRBD2 identical over 12 bases. Germline CDR1 reads SGHTA; CDR2 reads FQGNSA. The J segment lost 3 bases and the V segment lost 7 bases, leaving 11 bases of the junction unmatched. The CDR3 spans 17 residues.

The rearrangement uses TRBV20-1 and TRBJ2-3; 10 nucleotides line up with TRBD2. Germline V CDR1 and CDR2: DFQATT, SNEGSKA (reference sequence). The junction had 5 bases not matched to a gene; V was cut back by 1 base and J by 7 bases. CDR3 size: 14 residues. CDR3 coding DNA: TGCAGTGCTAGAGTAGCGGGGGGTACTAATACGCAGTATTTT. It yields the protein CSARVAGGTNTQYF.

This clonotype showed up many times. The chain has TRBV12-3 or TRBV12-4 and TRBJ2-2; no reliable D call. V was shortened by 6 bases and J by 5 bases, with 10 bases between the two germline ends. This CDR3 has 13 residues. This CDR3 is CASRSTVTGELFF. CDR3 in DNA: TGTGCCAGCAGATCAACAGTGACCGGGGAGCTGTTTTTT.

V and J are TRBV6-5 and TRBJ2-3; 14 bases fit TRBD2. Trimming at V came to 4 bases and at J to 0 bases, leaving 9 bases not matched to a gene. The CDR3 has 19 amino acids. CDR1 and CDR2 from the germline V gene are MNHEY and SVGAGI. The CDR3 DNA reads TGTGCCAGCAGTTTACGACTAGCGGGGGGGGTTTTTAGCACAGATACGCAGTATTTT. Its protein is CASSLRLAGGVFSTDTQYF.

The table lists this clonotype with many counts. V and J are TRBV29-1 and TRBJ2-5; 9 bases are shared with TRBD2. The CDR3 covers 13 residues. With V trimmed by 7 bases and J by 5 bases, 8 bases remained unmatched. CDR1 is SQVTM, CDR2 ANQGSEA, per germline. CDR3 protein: CSATASGAETQYF. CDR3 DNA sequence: TGCAGCGCGACGGCTAGCGGGGCGGAGACCCAGTACTTC. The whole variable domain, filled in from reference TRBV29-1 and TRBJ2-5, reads SAVISQKPSRDICQRGTSLTIQCQVDSQVTMMFWYRQQPGQSLTLIATANQGSEATYESGFVIDKFPISRPNLTFSTLTVSNMSPEDSSIYLCSATASGAETQYFGPGTRLLVL.

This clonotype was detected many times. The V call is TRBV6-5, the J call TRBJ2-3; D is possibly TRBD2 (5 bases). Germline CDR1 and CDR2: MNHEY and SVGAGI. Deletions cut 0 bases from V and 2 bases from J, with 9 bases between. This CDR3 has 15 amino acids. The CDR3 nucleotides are TGTGCCAGCAGTTACTCAGGCCTAGCCACAGATACGCAGTATTTT. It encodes CASSYSGLATDTQYF.

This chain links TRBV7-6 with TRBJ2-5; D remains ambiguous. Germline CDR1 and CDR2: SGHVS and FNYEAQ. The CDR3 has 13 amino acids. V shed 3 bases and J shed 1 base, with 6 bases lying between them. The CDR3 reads CASSFLLQETQYF. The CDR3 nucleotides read TGTGCCAGCAGCTTCCTGCTCCAAGAGACCCAGTACTTC. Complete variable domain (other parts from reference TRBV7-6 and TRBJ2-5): GAGVSQSPRYKVTKRGQDVALRCDPISGHVSLYWYRQALGQGPEFLTYFNYEAQQDKSGLPNDRFSAERPEGSISTLTIQRTEQRDSAMYRCASSFLLQETQYFGPGTRLLVL.

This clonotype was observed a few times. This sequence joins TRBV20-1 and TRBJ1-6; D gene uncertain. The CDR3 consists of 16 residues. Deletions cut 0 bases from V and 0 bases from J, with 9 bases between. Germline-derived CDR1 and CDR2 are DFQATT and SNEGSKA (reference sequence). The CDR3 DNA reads TGCAGTGCTAGAGACACCTTGAGCTCCTATAATTCACCCCTCCACTTT. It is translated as CSARDTLSSYNSPLHF.

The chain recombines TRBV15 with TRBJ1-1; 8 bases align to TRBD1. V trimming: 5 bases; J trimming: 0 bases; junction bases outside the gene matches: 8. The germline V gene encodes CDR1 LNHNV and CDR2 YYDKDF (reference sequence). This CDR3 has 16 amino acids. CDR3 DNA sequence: TGTGCCACCAGCCCAGGGACAGGACTACTGAACACTGAAGCTTTCTTT. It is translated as CATSPGTGLLNTEAFF.

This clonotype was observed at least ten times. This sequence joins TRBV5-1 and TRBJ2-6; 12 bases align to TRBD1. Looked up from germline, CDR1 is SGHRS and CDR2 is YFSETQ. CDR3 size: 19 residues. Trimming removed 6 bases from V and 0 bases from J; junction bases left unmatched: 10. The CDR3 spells CASTVLPGQGASGANVLTF. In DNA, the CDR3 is TGCGCCAGCACCGTCCTACCGGGACAGGGGGCCTCTGGGGCCAACGTCCTGACTTTC.